This passage covers 31 T cell receptor beta chains from one sample sequenced in a study of control samples from healthy donors and cancer patients. Clones were sequenced by immunoSEQ multiplex PCR, and TCRdb holds only the in-frame ones, with some missing. The sample lists about 250,000 clones, over 75% seen once, with approximately 12% in the top ten. The sample consisted of PBMCs. These receptors originate from an older woman with lung cancer.

The J gene is TRBJ2-3, the V gene TRBV3-1 (or the pseudogene TRBV3-2); unclear D gene. CDR1 is LGHDT, CDR2 YNNKEL, per germline (reference sequence). The CDR3 consists of 16 residues. Trimming left V 0 bases short and J 8 bases short, with 18 bases between. CDR3 protein: CASSQDSVRRPATQYF. CDR3 nucleotide sequence: TGTGCCAGCAGCCAAGATTCGGTCCGCCGCCCAGCTACGCAGTATTTT.

The chain carries TRBV30 and TRBJ1-2, with D perhaps matching TRBD1 (5 bases). The CDR3 is made up of 13 amino acids. Germline-derived CDR1 and CDR2 are GTSNPN and SVGIG (reference sequence). CDR3 residues: CASRRGPSDGYTF. The CDR3 coding sequence is TGTGCTTCGAGAAGGGGTCCCTCGGATGGCTACACCTTC.

The sample holds one count of this clone. This sequence joins TRBV28 and TRBJ2-7; D is possibly TRBD1 (6 bases). The germline V gene encodes CDR1 MDHEN and CDR2 SYDVKM. The CDR3 length is 15 residues. V was clipped by 5 bases and J by 5 bases, with 19 bases between them. CDR3 DNA: TGTGCCAGCAGTGTTGAGCTGGCAGGGGCACACGAGCAGTACTTC. Translation gives CASSVELAGAHEQYF.

The V gene is TRBV6-5, the J gene TRBJ1-1; no clear D gene. Germline V gene data show CDR1 as MNHEY and CDR2 as SVGAGI. The V gene lost 4 bases and the J gene lost 1 base, with 7 bases spanning the gap. This CDR3 spans 13 amino acids. Written as DNA, the CDR3 is TGTGCCAGCAGTTTAACTGCGAACACTGAAGCTTTCTTT. Amino acid sequence: CASSLTANTEAFF.

The chain carries TRBV13 and TRBJ2-1; 12 bases are a match to TRBD2. CDR3 length: 15 residues. Germline CDR1 and CDR2: PRHDT and FYEKMQ (reference sequence). Trimming at V came to 5 bases and at J to 9 bases, leaving 8 bases not matched to a gene. DNA for the CDR3: TGTGCCAGCAGCCGGACTAGCGGGGAGGGTATTGAGCAGTTCTTC. Protein: CASSRTSGEGIEQFF. Full variable domain (remainder filled in from reference TRBV13 and TRBJ2-1): AAGVIQSPRHLIKEKRETATLKCYPIPRHDTVYWYQQGPGQDPQFLISFYEKMQSDKGSIPDRFSAQQFSDYHSELNMSSLELGDSALYFCASSRTSGEGIEQFFGPGTRLTVL.

The chain carries TRBV4-2 and TRBJ1-2, with unresolved D. The CDR3 is 15 residues long. Trimming shortened V by 0 bases and J by 8 bases, and 16 bases separated the two germline ends. CDR1 and CDR2 (germline): LGHNA, YNFKEQ. The CDR3 sequence is CASSQDFSGLGGYTF. CDR3 bases: TGTGCCAGCAGCCAAGATTTTTCAGGCCTAGGGGGCTACACCTTC.

The genes are TRBV13 and TRBJ2-3; 8 bases map to TRBD2. Germline assignment: CDR1 PRHDT and CDR2 FYEKMQ (reference sequence). V dropped 5 bases and J dropped 0; count of bases not matched to a gene: 7. This CDR3 has 16 amino acids. CDR3 nucleotide sequence: TGTGCCAGCAGCCCGAGCGGGGGTCAGAGCACAGATACGCAGTATTTT. Amino acid sequence: CASSPSGGQSTDTQYF.

CDR3 residues: CATRRGDYGYTF. The DNA of the CDR3 is TGTGCCACCCGAAGGGGGGACTATGGCTACACCTTC. The chain carries TRBV2 and TRBJ1-2, with TRBD1 as a possible D gene (6 bases). From germline, CDR1 is SNHLY and CDR2 FYNNEI. The CDR3 consists of 12 residues. Trimming removed 10 bases at V and 3 bases at J, with 12 bases between.

The CDR3 here is CASSQEGRGTYTF. The CDR3 DNA sequence: TGTGCCAGCAGCCAAGAGGGAAGGGGGACCTACACCTTC. The chain employs TRBV14 and TRBJ1-2; D is possibly TRBD1 (6 bases). Germline lookup yields CDR1 SGHDN and CDR2 FVKESK. The CDR3 is 13 amino acids. V lost 0 bases, J lost 10 bases, and 12 bases lay in between.

DNA of the CDR3: TGTGCCAGTAGTATAGATCAGCGGAGGCTTTTGGATTCACCCCTCCACTTT. Translating gives CASSIDQRRLLDSPLHF. The genes are TRBV19 and TRBJ1-6; D remains unclear. Trimming stripped 0 bases from V and 8 bases from J, with 17 bases between. Germline assignment: CDR1 LNHDA and CDR2 SQIVND (reference sequence). The CDR3 runs to 17 residues. The variable domain in full, completed from reference TRBV19 and TRBJ1-6, reads DGGITQSPKYLFRKEGQNVTLSCEQNLNHDAMYWYRQDPGQGLRLIYYSQIVNDFQKGDIAEGYSVSREKKESFPLTVTSAQKNPTAFYLCASSIDQRRLLDSPLHFGNGTRLTVT.

This clone was counted once. V and J are TRBV19 and TRBJ2-3; 8 bases fit TRBD2. Trimming removed 0 bases from V and 4 bases from J; junction bases left unmatched: 12. This CDR3 has 18 residues. Germline lookup yields CDR1 LNHDA and CDR2 SQIVND (reference sequence). Written as DNA, the CDR3 is TGTGCCAGTAGTATAGATTTGGGAGATAGCGGGGCCGCAGATACGCAGTATTTT. It yields the protein CASSIDLGDSGAADTQYF.

V gene TRBV18 combines with J gene TRBJ1-2; 8 bases fit TRBD1. The V gene end was trimmed by 4 bases and the J gene end by 10 bases; junction bases not matched to a gene: 14. The CDR3 runs to 15 residues. The germline gives CDR1 KGHSH, CDR2 LQKENI. In DNA form, the CDR3 reads TGTGCCAGCTCACGCACCCGGGGACAGGATATCGCCTACACCTTC. It translates to CASSRTRGQDIAYTF. The whole variable domain, filled in from reference TRBV18 and TRBJ1-2, reads NAGVMQNPRHLVRRRGQEARLRCSPMKGHSHVYWYRQLPEEGLKFMVYLQKENIIDESGMPKERFSAEFPKEGPSILRIQQVVRGDSAAYFCASSRTRGQDIAYTFGSGTRLTVV.

CDR3 region: CASSEGLGPNYGYTF. CDR3 sequence (DNA): TGTGCCAGTAGCGAGGGACTCGGACCTAACTATGGCTACACCTTC. V is TRBV19 and J is TRBJ1-2; a weak D match, TRBD1 (5 bases). Germline lookup yields CDR1 LNHDA and CDR2 SQIVND (reference sequence). The ends were cut back, 6 bases at V and 0 bases at J, with 14 bases in the middle. The CDR3 extends over 15 amino acids.

The V call is TRBV9, the J call TRBJ2-1; unclear D gene. Germline V CDR1 and CDR2: SGDLS, YYNGEE. The CDR3 has 12 residues. V lost 6 bases to trimming and J lost 6 bases, with 10 bases between them. The CDR3 reads CASTLDGNEQFF. The CDR3 coding sequence is TGTGCCAGCACCTTAGATGGCAATGAGCAGTTCTTC.

The chain employs TRBV19 and TRBJ2-1; possibly TRBD2 for D (5 bases). Germline CDR1 is LNHDA and CDR2 is SQIVND (reference sequence). CDR3 length: 15 residues. Deletions cut 1 base from V and 0 bases from J, with 7 bases between. CDR3 protein: CASSIATSSYNEQFF. CDR3 nucleotide sequence: TGTGCCAGTAGTATAGCTACTAGCTCCTACAATGAGCAGTTCTTC.

The chain has TRBV15 and TRBJ1-2, with 7 positions matching TRBD1. The CDR3 totals 13 residues. Germline CDR1 and CDR2: LNHNV and YYDKDF (reference sequence). J was trimmed by 6 bases and V by 0 bases; bases with no gene match: 1. CDR3 protein: CATSRDRGDGYTF. CDR3 sequence (DNA): TGTGCCACCAGCAGAGACAGGGGGGATGGCTACACCTTC.

This clone has just one count. The gene calls are TRBV5-1 and TRBJ1-4, with a tentative D call TRBD1 (6 bases). V lost 6 bases and J lost 2, with 14 bases in between. The CDR3 sequence is 15 residues long. Germline loops: CDR1 SGHRS, CDR2 YFSETQ. CDR3 in amino acids: CASTEQGLTNEKLFF. CDR3 nucleotides: TGCGCCAGCACCGAACAGGGTCTGACTAATGAAAAACTGTTTTTT.

The chain uses TRBV11-2 and TRBJ1-5; the D gene is possibly TRBD1 (6 bases). CDR1 and CDR2 from the germline V gene are SGHAT and FQNNGV. The V end lost 2 bases, the J end lost 9 bases, and 11 bases lay between the germline ends. This CDR3 has 13 amino acids. The CDR3 coding sequence is TGTGCCAGCAGCTTATATCAGGGGCTGCCCCAGCATTTT. Translated, it gives CASSLYQGLPQHF.

The rearrangement links TRBV6-5 to TRBJ1-2; 9 nucleotides line up with TRBD1. With V trimmed by 11 bases and J by 3 bases, 7 bases remained unmatched. Germline values: CDR1 MNHEY, CDR2 SVGAGI. The CDR3 runs to 13 residues. CDR3 nucleotide sequence: TGTGCCTACGGACAGGGGATTTACTATGGCTACACCTTC. Translation gives CAYGQGIYYGYTF.

The J gene is TRBJ2-5, the V gene TRBV10-2; TRBD2 matches 7 bases. Germline V CDR1 and CDR2: WSHSY, SAAADI. The V gene end was trimmed by 8 bases and the J gene end by 7 bases; junction bases not matched to a gene: 22. The CDR3 runs 17 residues. In nucleotides, the CDR3 is TGCGCCAGCCAGACAAGAGCGGGAACTAGGGGTGTCGGGACCCAGTACTTC. Protein product: CASQTRAGTRGVGTQYF.

This chain links TRBV28 with TRBJ2-6; perhaps TRBD1 as D (6 bases). The CDR3 length is 17 residues. V was shortened by 6 bases and J by 2 bases, with 17 bases between the two germline ends. CDR1 and CDR2 (germline): MDHEN, SYDVKM. The CDR3 loop reads CASSPLKQGAGANVLTF. In DNA, the CDR3 is TGTGCCAGCAGCCCACTCAAACAGGGAGCTGGGGCCAACGTCCTGACTTTC.

The chain recombines TRBV19 with TRBJ1-5; no clear D. This CDR3 spans 15 amino acids. V was cut by 5 bases and J by 0 bases, with 11 bases left in between. Germline V gene lookup returns CDR1 LNHDA and CDR2 SQIVND (reference sequence). CDR3 region: CASSPRGISNQPQHF. CDR3 coding DNA: TGTGCCAGTAGTCCTCGGGGTATTAGCAATCAGCCCCAGCATTTT.

V and J are TRBV4-2 and TRBJ2-3; 9 nucleotides line up with TRBD2. CDR1 LGHNA and CDR2 YNFKEQ come from the germline V gene. V was clipped by 0 bases and J by 11 bases; unmatched bases: 3. The CDR3 length is 13 residues. In DNA form, the CDR3 reads TGTGCCAGCAGCCAAGAGCGGGGGGGCGGGCAGTATTTT. Protein sequence: CASSQERGGGQYF.

This chain's CDR3 is CASSYHNQPQHF. The CDR3 bases are TGTGCCAGCAGTTACCACAATCAGCCCCAGCATTTT. The chain carries TRBV6-6 and TRBJ1-5; the D is unclear. This CDR3 is 12 amino acids long. The germline V and J ends were trimmed by 2 bases and 3 bases, with 2 bases remaining between them. Per the germline V gene, CDR1 is MNHNY and CDR2 is SVGAGI (reference sequence).

The V gene is TRBV2, the J gene TRBJ2-1; either TRBD1 or TRBD2 may supply D (6 bases each). Germline V gene data show CDR1 as SNHLY and CDR2 as FYNNEI. This CDR3 has 15 amino acids. V was cut by 1 base and J by 0 bases, with 7 bases left in between. The CDR3 here is CASSEEGGSYNEQFF. The CDR3 DNA follows: TGTGCCAGCAGTGAAGAGGGGGGCTCCTACAATGAGCAGTTCTTC.

The genes are TRBV2 and TRBJ1-1; D not certain. The length of the CDR3 is 11 residues. Trimming cost V 4 bases and J 8 bases, with 8 bases left between them. Per the germline V gene, CDR1 is SNHLY and CDR2 is FYNNEI. The CDR3 nucleotides read TGTGCCAGCAGTGTTGCTTCCGAAGCTTTCTTT. It encodes CASSVASEAFF.

The rearrangement uses TRBV9 and TRBJ1-6; D is perhaps TRBD1 (5 bases). Per germline, CDR1 SGDLS and CDR2 YYNGEE. Deletions cut 3 bases from V and 13 bases from J, with 14 bases between. The CDR3 is 13 residues long. The CDR3 sequence: CASSGGERAPLHF. The CDR3 nucleotides are TGTGCCAGCAGCGGGGGGGAGCGGGCGCCCCTCCACTTT.

This chain joins TRBV6-6 and TRBJ2-5; D might be TRBD1 (5 bases). The CDR3 has 11 amino acids. The V end was cut by 6 bases, the J end by 9 bases, with 11 bases between. The germline gives CDR1 MNHNY, CDR2 SVGAGI (reference sequence). For the CDR3, the DNA is TGTGCCAGCAGCCCGGCCAGGGCCCAGTACTTC. Its translation: CASSPARAQYF.

The chain joins TRBV11-3 to TRBJ2-1, with 10 bases identical to TRBD1. CDR3 length equals 17 residues. CDR1 and CDR2 from the germline V gene are SGHNT and YENEEA. V lost 2 bases and J lost 5; bases outside the gene matches: 9. CDR3 coding DNA: TGTGCCAGCAGCTTATTTTCCGGGACAGGGGCACACAATGAGCAGTTCTTC. Encoded protein: CASSLFSGTGAHNEQFF.

This sequence joins TRBV23-1 and TRBJ1-4, with D unclear. TRBV23-1 is marked as an open reading frame, function uncertain. Trimming stripped 0 bases from V and 0 bases from J, with 8 bases between. The CDR3 is made up of 16 amino acids. The CDR3 loop reads CASSQSKPSTNEKLFF. The CDR3 nucleotides read TGCGCCAGCAGTCAATCCAAGCCATCAACTAATGAAAAACTGTTTTTT.

Points on this clone: Other DNA sequences of this sample code for an identical CDR3. V usage is TRBV7-9 and J usage is TRBJ1-5; D is perhaps TRBD1 (6 bases). The CDR3 is 14 residues long. Germline-derived CDR1 and CDR2 are SEHNR and FQNEAQ (reference sequence). Trimming shortened V by 1 base and J by 4 bases, and 8 bases separated the two germline ends. The CDR3 coding sequence is TGTGCCAGCAGCTTAGGAACAGGGAATCAGCCCCAGCATTTT. It translates to CASSLGTGNQPQHF.